This TCR beta chain was captured by sequencing in a study of blood T cell repertoires in COVID-19 (dated by TCRdb to 2018 to 2021). Regarding the complete study: Samples covering the acute and convalescent phases of COVID-19 were provided by collaborators in the United States, Italy and Spain. The material from the prospective study consisted of cDNA or gDNA derived from T cells, B-cell-depleted T cells, or PBMCs. Subjects who had been exposed to COVID-19, were actively infected with it, or had recovered from it provided the deeply sampled blood TCRbeta repertoires that made up the dataset. The repertoires were made available in a free public database intended to serve as a resource for research on the immune response to SARS-CoV-2. Samples were obtained from the ongoing ImmuneRACE study (first 160 participants) and from over 1,000 subjects provided by 6 global collaborators. Sample metadata almost always included a de-identified subject ID, COVID-19 status, age in years and sex. Where available, HLA class I and class II types were taken from metadata supplied by the sample provider and were not determined by assay-based typing.

Results the study describes overall, beyond this receptor: How much clinical and demographic metadata was included differed by source and by participant, and the metadata was provided uncurated.

Measured from the cysteine to the phenylalanine, the CDR3 is 16 residues long. Only CDR3 DNA is held: 48 bases, read in frame from base 1. The CDR1 and CDR2 encoded by the germline V gene (reference sequence) are SGHNT and YYREEE. V loses 0 bases at its end and J loses 1 base; junction bases beyond the gene matches: 2. The immunoSEQ Assay, a bias-controlled multiplex PCR, was used to amplify TCRbeta CDR3 regions from genomic DNA. In the source study's methods: The number of nucleated cells in each sample was estimated from the amplification of reference gene primers within the assay. To quantify the absolute abundance of each unique TCRbeta CDR3 rearrangement, sequence reads were collapsed and filtered. Productive Simpson clonality was computed per sample as the square root of Simpson's diversity index over productive rearrangements. TCRdb stores this immuneACCESS table with in-frame sequences only. Part of the clones is absent; in the studies checked, under half of the shortfall reflects unresolved V genes, and no reason is known for the rest. V, J and clone size were drawn from that table, and D and trimming were deduced from the DNA. Counted in this sample were around 230,000 clones; less than 90% of them appeared once. Around 2.6% of the sample is in the top ten clones.

On this clone: What this receptor recognizes is not known. No base-level quality is on record; no much larger clone is a single base apart.

Participants in the prospective study were aged about 18 to 100 years, lived in 20 to 30 United States geographic areas, and enrolled through a virtual design. In the prospective study, participants were assigned to cohorts based on the clinical history participants reported in a screening survey and a study questionnaire. For ImmuneRACE Cohort 3, a participant was defined as recovered based on two consecutive negative NP/OP PCR tests, clearance by a healthcare professional, or resolution of symptoms. In the prospective study, whole blood, serum and a nasopharyngeal or oropharyngeal swab were collected from each participant by mobile phlebotomists. Prospective study participants could optionally give additional blood draws and questionnaires over an approximately 2-month period. Blood samples from the prospective study were shipped frozen or at room temperature prior to DNA extraction.

This chain is built from TRBV5-4 and TRBJ2-1; 9 nucleotides in the junction match TRBD2. The TCR was taken from a woman aged 30 to 39 who had recovered from COVID-19. Source material: PBMCs or T cells enriched from blood (not recorded which). The CDR3 protein sequence reads: CASSLGLAASYNEQFF. The bases read TGTGCCAGCAGCTTGGGACTAGCGGCATCCTACAATGAGCAGTTCTTC.